Listed below are T cell receptor beta chains from one sample, sequenced in a study of beta chain features in type 1 diabetes. Profiling relied on immunoSEQ multiplex PCR, and the TCRdb table lists in-frame clones only, not all of them. The table includes approximately 470,000 clones, over 25% detected once. What was sequenced was naive CD4+ T cells from blood. The origin of the receptors is a man aged 18 to 30 in good health. The CDR3 runs from the conserved cysteine through the conserved F or W. A D gene is named only where the DNA matches it firmly. Where a row states a size, it is once, few, many or the class of an expanded clone; other rows omit it.

v_gene	abundance	d_gene	j_gene	CDR3nt	CDR3aa
TRBV25-1	-	-	TRBJ2-7	TGTGCCAGCAGTGATTTACAGGGCGGCAAACACGAGCAGTACTTC	CASSDLQGGKHEQYF
TRBV7-2	-	-	TRBJ1-2	TGTGCCAGCAGCTTAGTCCGGGGCTACTATGGCTACACCTTC	CASSLVRGYYGYTF
TRBV25-1	-	-	TRBJ1-1	TGTGCCAGCACCCTGAACACTGAAGCTTTCTTT	CASTLNTEAFF
TRBV12-5	few	-	TRBJ2-1	TGTGCTAGTGGTTTGTACGACAGGTTCTCCTACAATGAGCAGTTCTTC	CASGLYDRFSYNEQFF
TRBV7-9	few	-	TRBJ2-2	TGTGCCAGCAGCTCGATAAGGAGGCCTGGGGAGCTGTTTTTT	CASSSIRRPGELFF
TRBV29-1	few	-	TRBJ2-5	TGCAGCGTTACAGCCGGGACCTTTAAAGAGACCCAGTACTTC	CSVTAGTFKETQYF
TRBV29-1	few	TRBD2	TRBJ2-1	TGCAGCGGCGGGGGTAATGAGCAGTTCTTC	CSGGGNEQFF
TRBV29-1	few	-	TRBJ2-7	TGCAGCGTATGTAGGCACGGCTCCTACGAGCAGTACTTC	CSVCRHGSYEQYF
TRBV19	-	-	TRBJ1-1	TGTGCCAGTATGGGGAGGAGGGACACTGAAGCTTTCTTT	CASMGRRDTEAFF
TRBV29-1	few	-	TRBJ2-7	TGCAGCGTTGTGAGGGGAGACTACGAGCAGTACTTC	CSVVRGDYEQYF
TRBV6-6	once	-	TRBJ2-7	TGTGCCAGCAGTGATGTTTGGCTAGACGAGCAGTACTTC	CASSDVWLDEQYF
TRBV9	few	TRBD2	TRBJ2-1	TGTGCCAGCAGCGTCGGAGCGGGAGCTTACAATGAGCAGTTCTTC	CASSVGAGAYNEQFF
TRBV9	-	-	TRBJ2-1	TGTGCCAGCAGCGAGGCGGGTCAGAGTGAGCAGTTCTTC	CASSEAGQSEQFF
TRBV14	few	-	TRBJ2-3	TGTGCCAGCAGCCCGTACAGGAATTTGGCAGATACGCAGTATTTT	CASSPYRNLADTQYF
TRBV29-1	-	-	TRBJ2-5	TGCAGCGTTGAAACCACTTATCAAGAGACCCAGTACTTC	CSVETTYQETQYF
TRBV4-3	-	-	TRBJ2-6	TGCGCCAGCAGCCAAGATGTTGCATCTGGGGCCAACGTCCTGACTTTC	CASSQDVASGANVLTF
TRBV7-3	-	-	TRBJ2-2	TGTGCCAGCAGTCGCCAGGAGAACACCGGGGAGCTGTTTTTT	CASSRQENTGELFF
TRBV7-6	-	-	TRBJ2-6	TGTGCCAGCAGCTTAGCAGCTCTAGCTGGGGCCAACGTCCTGACTTTC	CASSLAALAGANVLTF
TRBV30	few	-	TRBJ1-4	TGTGCCTGGAGTGCCAGGGAGGAAAAACTGTTTTTT	CAWSAREEKLFF
TRBV7-9	few	TRBD1	TRBJ1-1	TGTGCCAGCACCCACAGGGGCCTATGTGAAGCTTTCTTT	CASTHRGLCEAFF
TRBV4-2	-	-	TRBJ2-1	TGTGCCAGCAGCCAAGATCCAAGCGGCCCCTACAATGAGCAGTTCTTC	CASSQDPSGPYNEQFF
TRBV10-3	few	-	TRBJ2-2	TGTGCCATCACCAGGGACACCGGGGAGCTGTTTTTT	CAITRDTGELFF
TRBV10-3	few	TRBD2	TRBJ2-1	TGTGCCATCAGTGAGAACCTAGCGGGAGGTAGCCTCAATGAGCAGTTCTTC	CAISENLAGGSLNEQFF
TRBV29-1	-	TRBD2	TRBJ2-7	TGCAGCGCTGCGGGAGGCTACGAGCAGTACTTC	CSAAGGYEQYF
TRBV7-3	few	-	TRBJ1-1	TGTGCCAGCAGCTTAAGTTCGGCGAACACTGAAGCTTTCTTT	CASSLSSANTEAFF
TRBV19	few	TRBD2	TRBJ2-3	TGTGCCAGTAGTAGCGGGACTAGCGGGAGATCAGATACGCAGTATTTT	CASSSGTSGRSDTQYF
TRBV4-1	-	-	TRBJ1-4	TGCGCCAGCAGCCCCAAGACGTTCGTATCGAAGAGTAATGAAAAACTGTTTTTT	CASSPKTFVSKSNEKLFF
TRBV7-2	-	-	TRBJ2-5	TGTGCCAGCAGCAAACTAGGGACCACTACGGGGGAGACCCAGTACTTC	CASSKLGTTTGETQYF
TRBV9	few	-	TRBJ2-1	TGTGCCAGCAGCGCCCGGCGGAGCTCCTACAATGAGCAGTTCTTC	CASSARRSSYNEQFF
TRBV9	-	-	TRBJ1-1	TGTGCCAGCAGCGTAGCAGGAGCTAATAGGGAAGCTTTCTTT	CASSVAGANREAFF
TRBV11-2	-	TRBD2	TRBJ2-3	TGTGCCAGCAGCCCCCTCCTAGCGGTCACAGATACGCAGTATTTT	CASSPLLAVTDTQYF
TRBV6-1	-	TRBD2	TRBJ2-3	TGTGCAACCCGAGGGGAGCGGGAGGGCACAGATACGCAGTATTTT	CATRGEREGTDTQYF
TRBV30	few	-	TRBJ2-7	TGTGCCTGGGGAGGGATTTACGAGCAGTACTTC	CAWGGIYEQYF
TRBV29-1	few	TRBD1	TRBJ2-3	TGCAGCGTTGTACAGGGGGCGGATACGCAGTATTTT	CSVVQGADTQYF
TRBV28	-	TRBD1	TRBJ2-4	TGTGCCAGCGGGCCGGGACAGGGGTTATCCAAAAACATTCAGTACTTC	CASGPGQGLSKNIQYF
TRBV10-3	few	-	TRBJ2-3	TGTGCCATCAGTGATAACGGGAGCACAGATACGCAGTATTTT	CAISDNGSTDTQYF
TRBV5-1	-	TRBD1	TRBJ2-7	TGCGCCAGCAGCTTGATGGACAGGGCCTACGAGCAGTACTTC	CASSLMDRAYEQYF
TRBV7-6	-	-	TRBJ2-6	TGTGCCAGCAGCCAAGGTCGCACCTCTGGGGCCAACGTCCTGACTTTC	CASSQGRTSGANVLTF
TRBV7-2	-	TRBD2	TRBJ2-4	TGTGCCAGCAGCTTAGGGGGGGGACCCTCCAAAAACATTCAGTACTTC	CASSLGGGPSKNIQYF
TRBV9	few	-	TRBJ2-3	TGTGCCAGCAGCGTTCAGGGGTTTTTGACAGATACGCAGTATTTT	CASSVQGFLTDTQYF
TRBV4-3	-	TRBD2	TRBJ2-3	TGCGCCAGCAGCGGCGATAGCGGGGAGGGGACAGATACGCAGTATTTT	CASSGDSGEGTDTQYF
TRBV25-1	few	-	TRBJ2-3	TGTGCCAGCAGTGACAGGTTTACAGATACGCAGTATTTT	CASSDRFTDTQYF
TRBV30	few	-	TRBJ1-2	TGTGCCTGGAGTCCACTGGGGGATCTTGGCTACACCTTC	CAWSPLGDLGYTF
TRBV4-2	-	-	TRBJ2-1	TGTGCCAGCAGGGGGGGCTCCTACAATGAGCAGTTCTTC	CASRGGSYNEQFF
TRBV14	-	TRBD2	TRBJ2-7	TGTGCCAGCAGCCCCCTGCGGGAGGGAGTAGCCGAGCAGTACTTC	CASSPLREGVAEQYF
TRBV15	few	TRBD2	TRBJ2-5	TGTGCCACCAGCCCAGGGACTAGCGGGAGGCCAGAGACCCAGTACTTC	CATSPGTSGRPETQYF
TRBV7-2	-	-	TRBJ1-5	TGTGCCAGCAGCTTAGGATCAGAGGGCTATCAGCCCCAGCATTTT	CASSLGSEGYQPQHF
TRBV15	once	-	TRBJ1-2	TGTGCCACCAGCAATGACCCCAGAGGCTATGGCTACACCTTC	CATSNDPRGYGYTF
TRBV20-1	-	-	TRBJ2-7	TGCAGTGCTAGAGGTCCGTACGAGCAGTACTTC	CSARGPYEQYF
TRBV28	few	-	TRBJ2-5	TGTGCCAGCAGTACCTACCCTTGGGCCCAGTACTTC	CASSTYPWAQYF
TRBV5-4	-	-	TRBJ2-1	TGTGCCAGCACCTCCGGACCGGGCTCCTACAATGAGCAGTTCTTC	CASTSGPGSYNEQFF
TRBV7-9	-	-	TRBJ1-2	TGTGCCAGCAGCTTAGCGTCAGGGACCTACTCCTATGGCTACACCTTC	CASSLASGTYSYGYTF
TRBV9	-	TRBD2	TRBJ2-2	TGTGCCAGCAGCGCAATAAGGGCGGGAGACACCGGGGAGCTGTTTTTT	CASSAIRAGDTGELFF
TRBV19	-	-	TRBJ2-1	TGTGCCAGTAGGGACAGCCGATACAATGAGCAGTTCTTC	CASRDSRYNEQFF
TRBV5-4	few	TRBD1	TRBJ1-1	TGTGCCAGCAGCCCGGTGGGGGCCAAGGGGGCGAACACTGAAGCTTTCTTT	CASSPVGAKGANTEAFF
TRBV21-1	few	-	TRBJ2-1	TGTGCCAGCGGCTTAGCGGGAAGGCTTGACAATGAGCAGTTCTTC	CASGLAGRLDNEQFF
TRBV30	-	-	TRBJ1-2	TGTGCCTGGAGTGGCGGCGGCCCCTATGGCTACACCTTC	CAWSGGGPYGYTF
TRBV7-2	-	-	TRBJ2-1	TGTGCCAGCAGCTTAGGCCTGCTGTCCTACAATGAGCAGTTCTTC	CASSLGLLSYNEQFF
TRBV15	few	-	TRBJ2-6	TGTGCCACCAGCAGAGATGTGTCCTCTGGGGCCAACGTCCTGACTTTC	CATSRDVSSGANVLTF
TRBV10-3	-	-	TRBJ2-7	TGTGCCAGTCTCTCGGTCGGGTGGAACGAGCAGTACTTC	CASLSVGWNEQYF